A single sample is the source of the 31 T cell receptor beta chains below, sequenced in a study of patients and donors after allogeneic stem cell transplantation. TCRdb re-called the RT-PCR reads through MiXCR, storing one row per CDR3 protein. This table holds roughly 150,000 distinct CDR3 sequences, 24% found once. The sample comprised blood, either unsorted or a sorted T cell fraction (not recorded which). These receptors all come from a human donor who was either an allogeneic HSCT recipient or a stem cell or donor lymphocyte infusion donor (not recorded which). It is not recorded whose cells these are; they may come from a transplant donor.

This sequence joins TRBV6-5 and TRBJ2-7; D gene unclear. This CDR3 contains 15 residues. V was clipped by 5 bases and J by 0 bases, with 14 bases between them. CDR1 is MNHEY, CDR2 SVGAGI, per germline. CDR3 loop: CASSTDFTRSYEQYF. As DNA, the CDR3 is TGTGCCAGCAGTACTGATTTTACGCGCTCCTACGAGCAGTACTTC.

CDR3 sequence: CASSPRDSNEKLFF. CDR3 bases: TGTGCCAGCAGTCCCCGGGACAGTAATGAAAAACTGTTTTTT. This chain links TRBV27 with TRBJ1-4; 7 nucleotides match TRBD1. CDR1 and CDR2 (germline): MNHEY, SMNVEV (reference sequence). J was trimmed by 4 bases and V by 5 bases; bases with no gene match: 4. This CDR3 spans 14 amino acids.

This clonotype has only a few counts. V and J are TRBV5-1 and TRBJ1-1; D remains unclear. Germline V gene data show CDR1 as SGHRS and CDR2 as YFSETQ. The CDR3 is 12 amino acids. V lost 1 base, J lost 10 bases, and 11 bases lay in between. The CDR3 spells CASSLSGTGAFF. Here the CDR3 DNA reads TGCGCCAGCAGCTTGTCCGGCACGGGAGCTTTCTTT.

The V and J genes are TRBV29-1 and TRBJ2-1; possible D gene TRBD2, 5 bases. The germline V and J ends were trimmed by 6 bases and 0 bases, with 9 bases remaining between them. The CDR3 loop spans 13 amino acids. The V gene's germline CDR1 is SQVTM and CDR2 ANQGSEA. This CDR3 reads CSVRDLSYNEQFF. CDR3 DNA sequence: TGCAGCGTCCGGGATCTCTCCTACAATGAGCAGTTCTTC.

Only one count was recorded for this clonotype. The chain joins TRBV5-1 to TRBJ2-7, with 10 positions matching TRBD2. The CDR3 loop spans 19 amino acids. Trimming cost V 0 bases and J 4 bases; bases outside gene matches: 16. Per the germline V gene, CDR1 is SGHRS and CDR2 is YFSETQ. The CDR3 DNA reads TGCGCCAGCAGCTTGGTAGCCCTAGCGGGGGAGTGGGGCTTATACGAGCAGTACTTC. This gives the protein CASSLVALAGEWGLYEQYF.

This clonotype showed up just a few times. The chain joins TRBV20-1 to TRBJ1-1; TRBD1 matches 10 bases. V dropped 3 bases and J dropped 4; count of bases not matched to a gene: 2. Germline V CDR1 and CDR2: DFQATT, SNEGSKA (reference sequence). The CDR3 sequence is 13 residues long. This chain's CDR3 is CSARWDRGTEAFF. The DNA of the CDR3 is TGCAGTGCTAGGTGGGACAGGGGCACTGAAGCTTTCTTT.

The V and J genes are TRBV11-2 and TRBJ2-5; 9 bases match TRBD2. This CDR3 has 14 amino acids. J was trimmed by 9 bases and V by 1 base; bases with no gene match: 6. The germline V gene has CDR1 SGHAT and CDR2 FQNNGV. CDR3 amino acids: CASSLASGKLAQYF. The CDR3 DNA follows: TGTGCCAGCAGCTTAGCTAGCGGGAAGTTGGCCCAGTACTTC.

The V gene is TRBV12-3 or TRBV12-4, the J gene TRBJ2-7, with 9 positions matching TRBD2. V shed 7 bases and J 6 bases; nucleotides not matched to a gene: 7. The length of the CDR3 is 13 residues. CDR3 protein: CASTQAGGVEQYF. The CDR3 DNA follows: TGTGCCAGCACCCAGGCGGGGGGGGTCGAGCAGTACTTC.

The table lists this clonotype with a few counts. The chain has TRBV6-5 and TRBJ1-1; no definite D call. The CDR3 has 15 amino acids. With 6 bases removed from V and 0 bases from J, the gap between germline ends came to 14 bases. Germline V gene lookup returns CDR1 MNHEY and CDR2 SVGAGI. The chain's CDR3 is CASSPVSRMNTEAFF. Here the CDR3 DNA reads TGTGCCAGCAGCCCCGTAAGCCGCATGAACACTGAAGCTTTCTTT.

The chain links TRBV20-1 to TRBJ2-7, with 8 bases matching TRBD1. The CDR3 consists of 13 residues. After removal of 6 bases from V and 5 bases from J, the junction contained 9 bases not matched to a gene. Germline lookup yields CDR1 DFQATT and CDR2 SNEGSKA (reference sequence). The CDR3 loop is CSATLGQGHEQYF. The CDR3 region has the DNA TGCAGTGCAACGCTTGGACAGGGCCACGAGCAGTACTTC.

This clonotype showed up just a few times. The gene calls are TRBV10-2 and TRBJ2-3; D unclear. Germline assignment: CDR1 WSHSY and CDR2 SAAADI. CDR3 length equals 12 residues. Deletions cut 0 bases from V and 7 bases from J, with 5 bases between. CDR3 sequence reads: CASSESGNTQYF. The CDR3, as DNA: TGCGCCAGCAGTGAGTCGGGAAATACGCAGTATTTT.

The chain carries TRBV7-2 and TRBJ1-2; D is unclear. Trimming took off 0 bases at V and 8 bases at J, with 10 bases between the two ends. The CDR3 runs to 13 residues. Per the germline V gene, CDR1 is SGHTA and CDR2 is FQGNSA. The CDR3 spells CASSLAGQDGYTF. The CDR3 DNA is TGTGCCAGCAGCTTAGCAGGGCAGGACGGCTACACCTTC. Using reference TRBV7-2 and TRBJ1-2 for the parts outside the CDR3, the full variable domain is GAGVSQSPSNKVTEKGKDVELRCDPISGHTALYWYRQSLGQGLEFLIYFQGNSAPDKSGLPSDRFSAERTGGSVSTLTIQRTQQEDSAVYLCASSLAGQDGYTFGSGTRLTVV.

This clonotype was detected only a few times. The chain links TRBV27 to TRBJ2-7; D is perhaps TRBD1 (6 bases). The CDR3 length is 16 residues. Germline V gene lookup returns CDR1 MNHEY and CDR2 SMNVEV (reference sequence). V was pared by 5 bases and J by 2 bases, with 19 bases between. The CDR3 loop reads CASSLMWDTPTYEQYF. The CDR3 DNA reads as TGTGCCAGCAGTCTTATGTGGGACACGCCAACCTACGAGCAGTACTTC.

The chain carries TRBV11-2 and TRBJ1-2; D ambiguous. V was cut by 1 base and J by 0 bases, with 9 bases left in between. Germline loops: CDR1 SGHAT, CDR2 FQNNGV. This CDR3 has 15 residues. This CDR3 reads CASSLVGVTNYGYTF. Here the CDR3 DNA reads TGTGCCAGCAGCTTAGTTGGGGTGACTAACTATGGCTACACCTTC.

The CDR3 region is CSVGAGTSTTDTQYF. The CDR3 coding sequence is TGCAGCGTTGGCGCCGGGACAAGTACCACAGATACGCAGTATTTT. The genes are TRBV29-1 and TRBJ2-3; tentatively, D is TRBD1 (6 bases). The CDR3 spans 15 residues. The V and J ends lost 4 bases and 2 bases respectively, with 16 bases between them. CDR1 and CDR2 from the germline V gene are SQVTM and ANQGSEA.

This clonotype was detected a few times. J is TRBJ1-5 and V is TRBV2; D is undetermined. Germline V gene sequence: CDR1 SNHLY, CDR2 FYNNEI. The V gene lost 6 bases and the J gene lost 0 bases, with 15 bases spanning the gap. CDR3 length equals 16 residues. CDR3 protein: CASRQGPSDSNQPQHF. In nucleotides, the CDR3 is TGTGCCAGCAGACAAGGGCCTTCGGATAGCAATCAGCCCCAGCATTTT.

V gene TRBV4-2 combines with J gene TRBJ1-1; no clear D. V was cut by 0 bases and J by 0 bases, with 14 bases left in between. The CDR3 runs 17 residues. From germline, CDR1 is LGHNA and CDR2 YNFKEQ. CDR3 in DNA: TGTGCCAGCAGCCAAGAGGCCCTCGGGCCTATGAACACTGAAGCTTTCTTT. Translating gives CASSQEALGPMNTEAFF.

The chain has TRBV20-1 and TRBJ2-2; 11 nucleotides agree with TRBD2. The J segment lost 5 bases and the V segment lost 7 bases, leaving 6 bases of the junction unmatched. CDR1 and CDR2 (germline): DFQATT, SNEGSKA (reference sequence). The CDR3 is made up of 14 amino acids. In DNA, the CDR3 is TGCAGTGGCACCGGGACTAGCGGTACCGGGGAGCTGTTTTTT. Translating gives CSGTGTSGTGELFF.

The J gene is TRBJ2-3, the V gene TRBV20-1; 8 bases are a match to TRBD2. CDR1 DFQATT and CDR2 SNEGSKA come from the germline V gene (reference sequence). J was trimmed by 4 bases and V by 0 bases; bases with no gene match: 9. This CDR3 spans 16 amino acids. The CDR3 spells CSARDGGSGIPDTQYF. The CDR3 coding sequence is TGCAGTGCTAGAGATGGCGGTAGCGGGATCCCAGATACGCAGTATTTT.

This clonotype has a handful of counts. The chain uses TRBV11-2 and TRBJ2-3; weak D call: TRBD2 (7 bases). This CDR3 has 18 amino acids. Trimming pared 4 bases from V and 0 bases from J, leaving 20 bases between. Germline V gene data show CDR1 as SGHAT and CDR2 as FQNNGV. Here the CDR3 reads CASSYWGRGHSSTDTQYF. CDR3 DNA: TGTGCCAGCAGCTATTGGGGGCGGGGGCATTCTAGCACAGATACGCAGTATTTT.

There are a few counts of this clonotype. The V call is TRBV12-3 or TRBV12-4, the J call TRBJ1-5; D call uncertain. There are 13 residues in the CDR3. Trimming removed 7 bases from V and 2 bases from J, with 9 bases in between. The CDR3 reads CASTRMGNQPQHF. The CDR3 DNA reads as TGTGCCAGCACCCGAATGGGCAATCAGCCCCAGCATTTT.

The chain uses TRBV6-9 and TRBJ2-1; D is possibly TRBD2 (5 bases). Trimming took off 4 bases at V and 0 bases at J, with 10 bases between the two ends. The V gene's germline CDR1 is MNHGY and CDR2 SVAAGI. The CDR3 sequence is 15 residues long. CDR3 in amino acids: CASSFRGSSYNEQFF. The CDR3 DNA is TGTGCCAGCAGTTTTCGTGGGAGCTCCTACAATGAGCAGTTCTTC.

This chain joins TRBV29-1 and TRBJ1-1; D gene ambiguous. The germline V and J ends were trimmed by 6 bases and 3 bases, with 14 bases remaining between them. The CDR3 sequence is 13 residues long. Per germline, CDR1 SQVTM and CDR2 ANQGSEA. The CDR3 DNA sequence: TGCAGCGTAGCTCTCGGACGGGACACTGAAGCTTTCTTT. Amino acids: CSVALGRDTEAFF.

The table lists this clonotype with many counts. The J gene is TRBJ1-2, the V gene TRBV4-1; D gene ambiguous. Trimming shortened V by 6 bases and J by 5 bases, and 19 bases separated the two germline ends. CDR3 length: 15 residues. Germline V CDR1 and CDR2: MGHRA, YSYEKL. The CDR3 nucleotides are TGCGCCAGCAGGGAGAAAGCGGGAACGTTTTATGGCTACACCTTC. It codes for CASREKAGTFYGYTF.

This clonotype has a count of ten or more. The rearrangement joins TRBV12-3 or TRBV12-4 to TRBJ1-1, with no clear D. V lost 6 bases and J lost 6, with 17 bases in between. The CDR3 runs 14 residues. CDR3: CASSPDWVKAEAFF. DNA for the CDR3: TGTGCCAGCAGCCCCGATTGGGTCAAGGCTGAAGCTTTCTTT.

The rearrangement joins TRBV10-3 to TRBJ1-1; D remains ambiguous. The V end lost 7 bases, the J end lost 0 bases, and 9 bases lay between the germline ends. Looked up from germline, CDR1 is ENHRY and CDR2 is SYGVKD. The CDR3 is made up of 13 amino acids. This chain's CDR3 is CAITEGVNTEAFF. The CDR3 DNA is TGTGCCATCACCGAGGGAGTGAACACTGAAGCTTTCTTT.

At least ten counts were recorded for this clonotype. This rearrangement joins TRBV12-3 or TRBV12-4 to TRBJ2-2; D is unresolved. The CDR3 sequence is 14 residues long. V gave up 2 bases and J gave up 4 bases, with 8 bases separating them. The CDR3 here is CASSLSVATGELFF. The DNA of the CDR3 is TGTGCCAGCAGTTTATCCGTGGCCACCGGGGAGCTGTTTTTT.

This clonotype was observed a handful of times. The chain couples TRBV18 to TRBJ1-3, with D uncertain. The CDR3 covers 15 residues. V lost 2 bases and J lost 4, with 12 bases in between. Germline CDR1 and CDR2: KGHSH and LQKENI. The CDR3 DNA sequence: TGTGCCAGCTCACCAAGTAGCACCCCAGGAAACACCATATATTTT. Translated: CASSPSSTPGNTIYF. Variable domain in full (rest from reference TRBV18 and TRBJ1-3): NAGVMQNPRHLVRRRGQEARLRCSPMKGHSHVYWYRQLPEEGLKFMVYLQKENIIDESGMPKERFSAEFPKEGPSILRIQQVVRGDSAAYFCASSPSSTPGNTIYFGEGSWLTVV.

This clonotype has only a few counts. CDR3 DNA: TGTGCCAGCAGCAAAGGATGCAGGGGGGTGAACACTGAAGCTTTCTTT. Its protein product is CASSKGCRGVNTEAFF. This chain uses TRBV21-1 with TRBJ1-1; TRBD1 is the table's D call and was not checked against the DNA. TRBV21-1 is labeled a pseudogene. This CDR3 is built from 16 residues.

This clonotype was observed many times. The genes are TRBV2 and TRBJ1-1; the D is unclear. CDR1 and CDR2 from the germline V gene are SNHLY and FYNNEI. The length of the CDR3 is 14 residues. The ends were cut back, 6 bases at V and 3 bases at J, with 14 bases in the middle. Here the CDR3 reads CASRVTPRDTEAFF. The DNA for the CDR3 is TGTGCCAGCAGGGTCACGCCTCGGGACACTGAAGCTTTCTTT.

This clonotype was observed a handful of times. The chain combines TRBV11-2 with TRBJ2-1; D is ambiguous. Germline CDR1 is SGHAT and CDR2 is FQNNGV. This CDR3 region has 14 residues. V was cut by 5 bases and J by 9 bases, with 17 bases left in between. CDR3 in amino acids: CASSPTTDFSEQFF. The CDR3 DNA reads TGTGCCAGCAGCCCGACCACCGACTTCTCTGAGCAGTTCTTC.